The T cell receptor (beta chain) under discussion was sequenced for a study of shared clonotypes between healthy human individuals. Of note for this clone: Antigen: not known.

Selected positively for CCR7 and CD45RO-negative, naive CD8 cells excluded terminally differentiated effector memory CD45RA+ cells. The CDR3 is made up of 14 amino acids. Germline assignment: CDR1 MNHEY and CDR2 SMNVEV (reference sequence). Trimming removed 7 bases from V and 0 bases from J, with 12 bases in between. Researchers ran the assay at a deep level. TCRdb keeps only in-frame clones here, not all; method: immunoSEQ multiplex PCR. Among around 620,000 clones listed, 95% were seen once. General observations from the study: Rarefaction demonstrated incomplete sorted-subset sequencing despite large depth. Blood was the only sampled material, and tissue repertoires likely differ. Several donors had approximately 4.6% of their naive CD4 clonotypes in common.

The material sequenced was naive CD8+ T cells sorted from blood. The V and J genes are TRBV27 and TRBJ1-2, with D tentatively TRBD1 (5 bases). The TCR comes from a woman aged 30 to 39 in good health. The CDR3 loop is CASKGAGANYGYTF. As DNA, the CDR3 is TGTGCCAGCAAAGGGGCGGGGGCTAACTATGGCTACACCTTC.